This T cell receptor (beta chain) was recovered during a study of spatial heterogeneity in lung cancer. The overall study: The study sequenced follow-up PBMC samples when they were available, at a median of about 2 years after resection.

This CDR3 comprises 14 residues. Trimming pared 0 bases from V and 2 bases from J, leaving 7 bases between. The germline V gene has CDR1 LNHNV and CDR2 YYDKDF (reference sequence). This clonotype has only a few counts. Stated time point: blood at routine non-recurrence follow-up after resection. Sequencing was performed on whole RNA extracted from tumor and nontumor lung tissue, or from frozen PBMC, and the material was left unsorted. TCRdb re-derived calls from the 5' RACE reads in MiXCR, one entry per CDR3 protein. The sample includes 50,000 to 60,000 distinct CDR3 sequences, roughly 8.1% seen only once; the top ten take over 30%.

This specimen consisted of PBMCs, obtained at follow-up. This TCR came from a female donor with early-stage non-small cell lung cancer. V and J are TRBV15 and TRBJ2-5, with unresolved D. CDR3 in DNA: TGTGCCACCAGCAGAGAACTTCCACAAGAGACCCAGTACTTC. As protein: CATSRELPQETQYF.